This T cell receptor beta chain was observed in a study of beta chain features in type 1 diabetes. Study details: Age, gender and cell yields were similar between patients and healthy donors.

Sorting of CD4+ naive, central memory, regulatory and stem cell-like memory cells was performed via CD45RO/CCR7/CD25/CD127/CD95/CD27. Without exception, sorted populations had purity beyond 95%. Expressed TCRB transcripts were sequenced because the entire RNA isolate underwent reverse transcription. Libraries were prepared by immunoSEQ multiplex PCR; TCRdb keeps only in-frame clonotypes and omits some of them. The top ten hold about 0.014% of the sample, which has fewer than 350,000 clones, 15% seen once. Deletions cut 6 bases from V and 6 bases from J, with 20 bases between. The CDR3 totals 15 residues. Germline loops: CDR1 MNHEY, CDR2 SVGAGI. Whole-study results and caveats: Researchers report that Type 1 diabetes patients had moderately but significantly shorter TCRB CDR3s across all four CD4+ subsets. When VDJ junctions were examined, type 1 diabetes patients showed fewer insertions and more deletions.

As to this clone: Antigen: not known.

V gene TRBV6-5 combines with J gene TRBJ2-5; unclear D gene. This sequence originates from a man between 18 and 35 years old with type 1 diabetes. Sequenced material: naive CD4+ T cells from blood. In DNA, the CDR3 is TGTGCCAGCAGCCCCCTTGCAGGCTCCCGGAAGACCCAGTACTTC. This encodes CASSPLAGSRKTQYF.